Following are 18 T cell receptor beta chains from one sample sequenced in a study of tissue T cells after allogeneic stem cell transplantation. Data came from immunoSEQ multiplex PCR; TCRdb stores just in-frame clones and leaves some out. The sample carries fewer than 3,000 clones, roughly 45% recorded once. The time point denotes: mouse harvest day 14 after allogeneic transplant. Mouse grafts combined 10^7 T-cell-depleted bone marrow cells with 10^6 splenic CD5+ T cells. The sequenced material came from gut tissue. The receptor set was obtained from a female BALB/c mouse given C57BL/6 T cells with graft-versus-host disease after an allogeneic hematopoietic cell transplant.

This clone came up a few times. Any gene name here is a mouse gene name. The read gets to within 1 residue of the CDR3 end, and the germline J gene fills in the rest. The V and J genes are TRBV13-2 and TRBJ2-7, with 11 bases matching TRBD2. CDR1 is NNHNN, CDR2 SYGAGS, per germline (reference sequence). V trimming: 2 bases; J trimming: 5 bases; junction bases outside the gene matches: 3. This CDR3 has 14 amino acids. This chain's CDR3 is CASGDTGGAHEQYF. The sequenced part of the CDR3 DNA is TGTGCCAGCGGTGACACTGGGGGGGCGCATGAACAGTAC.

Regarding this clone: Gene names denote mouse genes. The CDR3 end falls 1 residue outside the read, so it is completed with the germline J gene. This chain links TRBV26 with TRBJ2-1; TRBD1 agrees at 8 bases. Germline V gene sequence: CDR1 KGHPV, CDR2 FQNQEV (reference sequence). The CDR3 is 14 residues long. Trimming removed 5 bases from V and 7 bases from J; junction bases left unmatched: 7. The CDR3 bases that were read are TGTGCCAGCAGTGCTCAGGGGGCTGGAGCTGAGCAGTTC. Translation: CASSAQGAGAEQF. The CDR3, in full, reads CASSAQGAGAEQFF.

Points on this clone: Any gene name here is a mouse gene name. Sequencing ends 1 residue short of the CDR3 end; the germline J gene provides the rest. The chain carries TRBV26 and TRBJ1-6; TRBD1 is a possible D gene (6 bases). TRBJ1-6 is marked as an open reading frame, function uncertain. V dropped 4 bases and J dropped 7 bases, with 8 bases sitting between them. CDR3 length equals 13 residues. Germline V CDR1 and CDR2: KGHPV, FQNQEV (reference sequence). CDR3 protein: CASSPGQNSPLYF. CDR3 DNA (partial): TGTGCCAGCAGTCCGGGACAAAATTCGCCCCTCTAC.

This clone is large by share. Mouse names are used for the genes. Partial CDR3 DNA: TGTGCCAGCAGCCAAGATGAGGGGTTCTCCTATGAACAGTAC. Translating gives CASSQDEGFSYEQY. The CDR3 as a whole reads CASSQDEGFSYEQYF. The rearrangement uses TRBV2 and TRBJ2-7; TRBD1 might be the D (5 bases). The CDR3 is cut off 1 residue early in the read; its end comes from the germline J gene. The CDR3 totals 15 residues. With 0 bases removed from V and 0 bases from J, the gap between germline ends came to 9 bases. CDR1 and CDR2 from the germline V gene are LGHNA and YSYQKL.

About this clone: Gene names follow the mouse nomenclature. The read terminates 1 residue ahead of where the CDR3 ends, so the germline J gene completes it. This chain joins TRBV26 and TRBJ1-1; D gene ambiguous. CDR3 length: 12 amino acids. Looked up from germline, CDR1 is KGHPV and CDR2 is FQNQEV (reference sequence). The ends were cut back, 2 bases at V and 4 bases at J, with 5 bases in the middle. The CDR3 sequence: CASSLDFTEVFF. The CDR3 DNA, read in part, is TGTGCCAGCAGTCTGGACTTCACAGAAGTCTTC.

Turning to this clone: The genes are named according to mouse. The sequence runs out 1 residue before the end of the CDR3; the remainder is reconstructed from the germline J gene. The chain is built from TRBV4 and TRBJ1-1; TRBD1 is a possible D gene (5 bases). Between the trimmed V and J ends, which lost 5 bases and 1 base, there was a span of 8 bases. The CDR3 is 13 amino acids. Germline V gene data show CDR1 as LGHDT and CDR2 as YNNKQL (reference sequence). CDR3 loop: CASSAGRNTEVFF. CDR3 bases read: TGTGCCAGCAGCGCGGGACGGAACACAGAAGTCTTC. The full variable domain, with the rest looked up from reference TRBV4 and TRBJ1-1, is ETAVFQTPNYHVTQVGNEVSFNCKQTLGHDTMYWYKQDSKKLLKIMFSYNNKQLIVNETVPRRFSPQSSDKAHLNLRIKSVEPEDSAVYLCASSAGRNTEVFFGKGTRLTVV.

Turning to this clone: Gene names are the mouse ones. CDR3: CASSLQGAGNTLYF. Incomplete CDR3 DNA: TGTGCCAGCAGCTTACAAGGGGCTGGAAATACGCTCTAT. The chain couples TRBV3 to TRBJ1-3, with TRBD1 as a possible D gene (5 bases). The sequence runs out 1 residue before the end of the CDR3; the remainder is reconstructed from the germline J gene. This CDR3 has 14 amino acids. Germline CDR1 SNHLY, CDR2 FYNGKV (reference sequence). Trimming pared 2 bases from V and 2 bases from J, leaving 7 bases between.

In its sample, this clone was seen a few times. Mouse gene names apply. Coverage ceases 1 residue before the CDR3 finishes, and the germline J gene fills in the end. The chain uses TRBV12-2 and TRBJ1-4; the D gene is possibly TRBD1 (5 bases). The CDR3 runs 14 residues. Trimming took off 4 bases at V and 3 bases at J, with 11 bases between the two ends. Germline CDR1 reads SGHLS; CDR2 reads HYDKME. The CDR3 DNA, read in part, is TGTGCCAGCTCCCGGGGGGAAACCAACGAAAGATTATTT. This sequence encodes CASSRGETNERLF. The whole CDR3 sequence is CASSRGETNERLFF. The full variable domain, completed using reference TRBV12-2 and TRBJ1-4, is NSGVVQSPRYIIKGKGERSILKCIPISGHLSVAWYQQTQGQELKFFIQHYDKMERDKGNLPSRFSVQQFDDYHSEMNMSALELEDSAVYFCASSRGETNERLFFGHGTKLSVL.

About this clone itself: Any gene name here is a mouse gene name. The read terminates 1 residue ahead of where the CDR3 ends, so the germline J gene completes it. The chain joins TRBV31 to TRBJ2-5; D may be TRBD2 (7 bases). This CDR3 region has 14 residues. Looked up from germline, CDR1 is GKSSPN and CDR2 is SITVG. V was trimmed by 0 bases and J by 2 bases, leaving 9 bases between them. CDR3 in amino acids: CAWSLRGAQDTQYF. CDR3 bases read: TGTGCCTGGAGTCTCCGGGGGGCCCAAGACACCCAGTAC.

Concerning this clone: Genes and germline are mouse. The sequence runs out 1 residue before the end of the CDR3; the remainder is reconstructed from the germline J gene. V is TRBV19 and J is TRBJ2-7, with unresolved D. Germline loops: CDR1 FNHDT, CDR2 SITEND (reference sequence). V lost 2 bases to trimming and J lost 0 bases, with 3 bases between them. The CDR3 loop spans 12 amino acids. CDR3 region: CASSISSYEQYF. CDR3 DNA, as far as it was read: TGTGCCAGCAGTATCAGCTCCTATGAACAGTAC.

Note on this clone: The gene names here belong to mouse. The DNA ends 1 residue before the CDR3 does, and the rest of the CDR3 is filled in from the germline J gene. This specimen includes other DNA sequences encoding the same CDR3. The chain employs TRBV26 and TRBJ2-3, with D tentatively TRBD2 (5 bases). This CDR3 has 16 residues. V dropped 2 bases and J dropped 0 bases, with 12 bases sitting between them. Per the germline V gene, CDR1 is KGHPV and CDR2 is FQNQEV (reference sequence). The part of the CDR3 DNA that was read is TGTGCCAGCAGTCTGAGGCTGGGAACTAGTGCAGAAACGCTGTAT. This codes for CASSLRLGTSAETLY. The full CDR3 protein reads CASSLRLGTSAETLYF.

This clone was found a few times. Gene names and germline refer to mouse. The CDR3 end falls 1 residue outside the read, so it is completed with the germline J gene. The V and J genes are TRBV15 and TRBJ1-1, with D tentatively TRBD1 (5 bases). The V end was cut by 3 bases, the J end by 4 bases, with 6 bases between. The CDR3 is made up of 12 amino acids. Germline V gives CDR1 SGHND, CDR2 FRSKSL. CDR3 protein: CASSFDSTEVFF. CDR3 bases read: TGTGCCAGCAGTTTTGACAGCACAGAAGTCTTC.

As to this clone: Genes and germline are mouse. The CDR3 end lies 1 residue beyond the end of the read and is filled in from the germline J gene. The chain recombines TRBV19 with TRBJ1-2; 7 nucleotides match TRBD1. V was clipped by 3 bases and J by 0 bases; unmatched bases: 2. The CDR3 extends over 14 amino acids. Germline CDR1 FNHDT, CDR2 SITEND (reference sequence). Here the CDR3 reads CASSSQGANSDYTF. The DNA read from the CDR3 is TGTGCCAGCAGTAGCCAGGGGGCAAACTCCGACTACACC. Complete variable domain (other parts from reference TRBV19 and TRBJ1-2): GGIITQTPKFLIGQEGQKLTLKCQQNFNHDTMYWYRQDSGKGLRLIYYSITENDLQKGDLSEGYDASREKKSSFSLTVTSAQKNEMAVFLCASSSQGANSDYTFGSGTRLLVI.

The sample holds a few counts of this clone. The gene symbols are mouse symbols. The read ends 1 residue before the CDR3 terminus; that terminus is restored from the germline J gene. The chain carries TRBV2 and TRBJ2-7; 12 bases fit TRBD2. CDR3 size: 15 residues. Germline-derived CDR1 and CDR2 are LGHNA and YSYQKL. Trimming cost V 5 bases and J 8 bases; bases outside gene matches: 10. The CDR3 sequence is CASSERLGGRVKQYF. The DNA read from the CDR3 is TGTGCCAGCAGCGAAAGACTGGGGGGGCGCGTGAAACAGTAC.

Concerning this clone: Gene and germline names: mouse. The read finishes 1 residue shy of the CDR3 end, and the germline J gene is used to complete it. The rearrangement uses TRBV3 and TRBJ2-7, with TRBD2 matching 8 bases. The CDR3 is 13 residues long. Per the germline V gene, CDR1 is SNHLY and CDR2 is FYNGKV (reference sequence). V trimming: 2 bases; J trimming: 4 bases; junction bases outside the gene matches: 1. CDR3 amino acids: CASSLSGGYEQYF. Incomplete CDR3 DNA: TGTGCCAGCAGCTTATCTGGGGGGTATGAACAGTAC.

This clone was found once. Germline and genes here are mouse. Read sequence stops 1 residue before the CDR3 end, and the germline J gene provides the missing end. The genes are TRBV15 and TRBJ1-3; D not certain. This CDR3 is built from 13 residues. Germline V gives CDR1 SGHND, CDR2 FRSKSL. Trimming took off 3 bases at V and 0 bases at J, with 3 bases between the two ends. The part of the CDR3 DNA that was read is TGTGCCAGCAGTTTGAGTTCTGGAAATACGCTCTAT. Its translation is CASSLSSGNTLY. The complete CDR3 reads CASSLSSGNTLYF.

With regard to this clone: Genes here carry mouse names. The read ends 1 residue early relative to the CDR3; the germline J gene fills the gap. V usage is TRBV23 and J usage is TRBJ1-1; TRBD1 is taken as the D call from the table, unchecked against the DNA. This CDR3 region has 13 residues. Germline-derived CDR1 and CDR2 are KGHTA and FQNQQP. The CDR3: CSSTYRGGTEVFF. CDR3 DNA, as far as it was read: TGCTCCAGCACTTACAGGGGGGGCACAGAAGTCTTC.

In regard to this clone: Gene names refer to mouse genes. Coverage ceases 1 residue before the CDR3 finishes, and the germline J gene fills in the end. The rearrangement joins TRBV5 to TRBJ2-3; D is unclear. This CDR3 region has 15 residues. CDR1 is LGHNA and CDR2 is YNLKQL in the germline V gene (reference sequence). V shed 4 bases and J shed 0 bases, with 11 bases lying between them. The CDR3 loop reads CASSPRHSSAETLYF. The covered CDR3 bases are TGTGCCAGCAGCCCCCGACACTCTAGTGCAGAAACGCTGTAT.